This T cell receptor (beta chain) was retrieved from a study of shared clonotypes between healthy human individuals. Notes on the study in general: Naive CD4 clonotypes overlapped across a handful of donors at around 4.7%. Estimated richness values were generally larger in naive subsets than in memory subsets.

This was a deep-level run. This table comes from immunoSEQ multiplex PCR, and its TCRdb copy is limited to in-frame clones, with some not included. The sample records more than 1.2 million clones, approximately 98.5% being singletons. Comments on this clone: The antigen is unknown.

The ends were cut back, 6 bases at V and 0 bases at J, with 15 bases in the middle. Looked up from germline, CDR1 is MNHNY and CDR2 is SVGAGI (reference sequence). The CDR3 contains 16 residues. This receptor was obtained from a man aged 25-40 years in good health. Sequenced input: naive CD4+ T cells sorted from blood. Subset in this sample: CD45RA+ positively selected. This chain links TRBV6-6 with TRBJ2-1; D might be TRBD2 (6 bases). The chain's CDR3 is CASSPDLGGSYNEQFF. In nucleotides, the CDR3 is TGTGCCAGCAGCCCAGACTTGGGGGGCTCCTACAATGAGCAGTTCTTC.